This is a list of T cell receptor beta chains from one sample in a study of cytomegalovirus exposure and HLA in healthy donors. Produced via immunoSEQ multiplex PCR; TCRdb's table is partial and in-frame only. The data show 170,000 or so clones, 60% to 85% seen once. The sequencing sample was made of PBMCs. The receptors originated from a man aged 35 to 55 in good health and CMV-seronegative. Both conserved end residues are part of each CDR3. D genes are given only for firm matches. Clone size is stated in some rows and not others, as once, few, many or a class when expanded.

CDR3 DNA: TGTTCCAGCAGCTTTAGTTATAATACGCAGTATTTT; CDR3 protein: CSSSFSYNTQYF; J gene: TRBJ2-3; V gene: TRBV7-9; clone size: .; D gene: .
CDR3 DNA: TGTGCCAGCAGTTACGGGGGGATTCTCTCTGGAAACACCATATATTTT; CDR3 protein: CASSYGGILSGNTIYF; J gene: TRBJ1-3; V gene: TRBV6-5; clone size: .; D gene: .
CDR3 DNA: TGTGCCAGCAGCTTAGCGCTACGTGGTGGCTACACCTTC; CDR3 protein: CASSLALRGGYTF; J gene: TRBJ1-2; V gene: TRBV7-2; clone size: .; D gene: .
CDR3 DNA: TGTGCCAGCAGCCCTCAGACAGGGAGGGGAAACACCATATATTTT; CDR3 protein: CASSPQTGRGNTIYF; J gene: TRBJ1-3; V gene: TRBV13; clone size: .; D gene: TRBD1
CDR3 DNA: TGCAGCGTAGCTAACAGGGGAGAGTGGTCACCCCTCCACTTT; CDR3 protein: CSVANRGEWSPLHF; J gene: TRBJ1-6; V gene: TRBV29-1; clone size: .; D gene: TRBD1
CDR3 DNA: TGTGCCTGGAGTTTGACTAGCGGGCCCTACAATGAGCAGTTCTTC; CDR3 protein: CAWSLTSGPYNEQFF; J gene: TRBJ2-1; V gene: TRBV30; clone size: .; D gene: TRBD2
CDR3 DNA: TGTGCCAGCACTCCCCGGGGACTAGCGAGACGGGGAGGTGAGCAGTTCTTC; CDR3 protein: CASTPRGLARRGGEQFF; J gene: TRBJ2-1; V gene: TRBV27; clone size: few; D gene: TRBD2
CDR3 DNA: TGTGCCAGCAGCGCGGGAGGGACTAGGGGCGCCGGGGAGCTGTTTTTT; CDR3 protein: CASSAGGTRGAGELFF; J gene: TRBJ2-2; V gene: TRBV9; clone size: .; D gene: TRBD2
CDR3 DNA: TGTGCTAGTGGTTTGGTCGACATCTATTCGGGTGGCAGGGAATACAATGAGCAGTTCTTC; CDR3 protein: CASGLVDIYSGGREYNEQFF; J gene: TRBJ2-1; V gene: TRBV12-5; clone size: .; D gene: .
CDR3 DNA: TGTGCCAGCAGCGACTCCCTAGCGGTATCGACAGATACGCAGTATTTT; CDR3 protein: CASSDSLAVSTDTQYF; J gene: TRBJ2-3; V gene: TRBV7-2; clone size: .; D gene: TRBD2
CDR3 DNA: TGCGCCAGCAGCTTGGAACTAGCGGGACGTACCGGGGAGCTGTTTTTT; CDR3 protein: CASSLELAGRTGELFF; J gene: TRBJ2-2; V gene: TRBV5-1; clone size: once; D gene: TRBD2
CDR3 DNA: TGTGCCAGCAGTTACGCAGGGTCAACTAATGAAAAACTGTTTTTT; CDR3 protein: CASSYAGSTNEKLFF; J gene: TRBJ1-4; V gene: TRBV6-6; clone size: .; D gene: .
CDR3 DNA: TGTGCCAGCAGCTTGGTAACAGAGAACACCGGGGAGCTGTTTTTT; CDR3 protein: CASSLVTENTGELFF; J gene: TRBJ2-2; V gene: TRBV5-4; clone size: .; D gene: .
CDR3 DNA: TGTGCCAGCCGATCTTCCGGGACAGGGCGGAATGAGCAGTTCTTC; CDR3 protein: CASRSSGTGRNEQFF; J gene: TRBJ2-1; V gene: TRBV9; clone size: .; D gene: TRBD1
CDR3 DNA: TGCGCCAGCTCCCCACAGGGCTACGAGCAGTACTTC; CDR3 protein: CASSPQGYEQYF; J gene: TRBJ2-7; V gene: TRBV5-1; clone size: .; D gene: .
CDR3 DNA: TGTGCCAGCAGCTCCCCCCCCGCGGGTTATAGCAATCAGCCCCAGCATTTT; CDR3 protein: CASSSPPAGYSNQPQHF; J gene: TRBJ1-5; V gene: TRBV7-2; clone size: .; D gene: .
CDR3 DNA: TGCGCCAGTAGAATAGCGGGAACTAGCTCCTACGAGCAGTACTTC; CDR3 protein: CASRIAGTSSYEQYF; J gene: TRBJ2-7; V gene: TRBV5-1; clone size: .; D gene: TRBD2
CDR3 DNA: TGTGCCTGGAGTATCGGCCGGGGGTCGGCCTACGAGCAGTACTTC; CDR3 protein: CAWSIGRGSAYEQYF; J gene: TRBJ2-7; V gene: TRBV30; clone size: few; D gene: .
CDR3 DNA: TGTGCCAGCAGCGCCCCGGGAGGCGGAGATGAAAAACTGTTTTTT; CDR3 protein: CASSAPGGGDEKLFF; J gene: TRBJ1-4; V gene: TRBV5-6; clone size: .; D gene: .
CDR3 DNA: TGTGCCAGCAGCTTAGACGGCGCCCCAGGGTGGTATAGCAATCAGCCCCAGCATTTT; CDR3 protein: CASSLDGAPGWYSNQPQHF; J gene: TRBJ1-5; V gene: TRBV7-9; clone size: .; D gene: .
CDR3 DNA: TGTGCCAGCTCACCCGGGACAGCCCTTACCTACGAGCAGTACTTC; CDR3 protein: CASSPGTALTYEQYF; J gene: TRBJ2-7; V gene: TRBV18; clone size: .; D gene: TRBD1
CDR3 DNA: TGTGCCAGCAGCTATAACAGGGTGGGAGCCCATAATTCACCCCTCCACTTT; CDR3 protein: CASSYNRVGAHNSPLHF; J gene: TRBJ1-6; V gene: TRBV7-6; clone size: .; D gene: .
CDR3 DNA: TGTGCCAGCTCACTTCGGACAGGAGAAATCGCTGAAGCTTTCTTT; CDR3 protein: CASSLRTGEIAEAFF; J gene: TRBJ1-1; V gene: TRBV18; clone size: .; D gene: TRBD1
CDR3 DNA: TGTGCCAGCAGCCTCCGGACAGGGCTTAATGAAAAACTGTTTTTT; CDR3 protein: CASSLRTGLNEKLFF; J gene: TRBJ1-4; V gene: TRBV7-9; clone size: .; D gene: TRBD1
CDR3 DNA: TGCGCCAGCAGCTTGAGGCAGGGCGGTCCGATAGCCAAAAACATTCAGTACTTC; CDR3 protein: CASSLRQGGPIAKNIQYF; J gene: TRBJ2-4; V gene: TRBV5-1; clone size: .; D gene: .
CDR3 DNA: TGTGCCAGCAGCCGGGGACAGGGGGATGACGAGCAGTACTTC; CDR3 protein: CASSRGQGDDEQYF; J gene: TRBJ2-7; V gene: TRBV6-5; clone size: .; D gene: TRBD1
CDR3 DNA: TGCGCCAGCAGCCAAGCTGGCAGCGGGAGGGTCGGCGGGGAGCTGTTTTTT; CDR3 protein: CASSQAGSGRVGGELFF; J gene: TRBJ2-2; V gene: TRBV4-3; clone size: .; D gene: TRBD2
CDR3 DNA: TGCGCCAGCAGCCAAGACAGGAACACTGAAGCTTTCTTT; CDR3 protein: CASSQDRNTEAFF; J gene: TRBJ1-1; V gene: TRBV4-3; clone size: few; D gene: .
CDR3 DNA: TGTGCCAGCAGCTTGGGAGCGGGGGAGAATGAGCAGTTCTTC; CDR3 protein: CASSLGAGENEQFF; J gene: TRBJ2-1; V gene: TRBV5-4; clone size: .; D gene: TRBD2
CDR3 DNA: TGTGCCAGCAGCCCGTGGACAGCCAGCTATGGCTACACCTTC; CDR3 protein: CASSPWTASYGYTF; J gene: TRBJ1-2; V gene: TRBV7-2; clone size: few; D gene: .
CDR3 DNA: TGTGCCAGCAGCCAAGGGGATGAGCAGTTCTTC; CDR3 protein: CASSQGDEQFF; J gene: TRBJ2-1; V gene: TRBV7-2; clone size: .; D gene: .
CDR3 DNA: TGTGCCAGCAGCTCTTGGAGCGGGGGGGCCCAAGAGACCCAGTACTTC; CDR3 protein: CASSSWSGGAQETQYF; J gene: TRBJ2-5; V gene: TRBV5-6; clone size: .; D gene: TRBD2
CDR3 DNA: TGTGCCAGCAGCTTAGGGGCTAGCGGGGGGGCCCAAGAGACCCAGTACTTC; CDR3 protein: CASSLGASGGAQETQYF; J gene: TRBJ2-5; V gene: TRBV7-9; clone size: .; D gene: TRBD2
CDR3 DNA: TGCGCCAGCAGCTTCCGGGACAGGGCCTCGAACACTGAAGCTTTCTTT; CDR3 protein: CASSFRDRASNTEAFF; J gene: TRBJ1-1; V gene: TRBV5-1; clone size: .; D gene: TRBD1
CDR3 DNA: TGTGCCAGCAGTTTTTCCCCGGGGTATGGCTACACCTTC; CDR3 protein: CASSFSPGYGYTF; J gene: TRBJ1-2; V gene: TRBV27; clone size: .; D gene: .
CDR3 DNA: TGTGCCAGTAGTATAGTCCGGGAAGACGATACGCAGTATTTT; CDR3 protein: CASSIVREDDTQYF; J gene: TRBJ2-3; V gene: TRBV19; clone size: .; D gene: .
CDR3 DNA: TGCAGCGTTGGGGAGGGGGGAGCTAGCAATCAGCCCCAGCATTTT; CDR3 protein: CSVGEGGASNQPQHF; J gene: TRBJ1-5; V gene: TRBV29-1; clone size: .; D gene: .
CDR3 DNA: TGTGCCAGCAGTTACTCGGATGAGGGTTTAGAAGCTTTCTTT; CDR3 protein: CASSYSDEGLEAFF; J gene: TRBJ1-1; V gene: TRBV6-5; clone size: .; D gene: .
CDR3 DNA: TGCGCCAGCAGCCTGACAGGGCCCAATCAGCCCCAGCATTTT; CDR3 protein: CASSLTGPNQPQHF; J gene: TRBJ1-5; V gene: TRBV5-1; clone size: few; D gene: TRBD1
CDR3 DNA: TGTGCCAGCAGTTACTCGTGGCAGAAGAACACTGAAGCTTTCTTT; CDR3 protein: CASSYSWQKNTEAFF; J gene: TRBJ1-1; V gene: TRBV6-5; clone size: .; D gene: .
CDR3 DNA: TGCGCCAGCAGCTTAACAGTATCCCGGCCCAACTATGGCTACACCTTC; CDR3 protein: CASSLTVSRPNYGYTF; J gene: TRBJ1-2; V gene: TRBV5-1; clone size: .; D gene: .
CDR3 DNA: TGTGCCAGCTCACCACCTGCGGCGGCGAAGAACACTGAAGCTTTCTTT; CDR3 protein: CASSPPAAAKNTEAFF; J gene: TRBJ1-1; V gene: TRBV18; clone size: .; D gene: .
CDR3 DNA: TGTGCCACCAGCAGAGGTGGGACTACCTCCGGCACAGATACGCAGTATTTT; CDR3 protein: CATSRGGTTSGTDTQYF; J gene: TRBJ2-3; V gene: TRBV15; clone size: .; D gene: TRBD2
CDR3 DNA: TGCGCCAGCAGCTTCGAAAGGGGACAGCCCTTCGGCGAGCAGTACTTC; CDR3 protein: CASSFERGQPFGEQYF; J gene: TRBJ2-7; V gene: TRBV5-1; clone size: .; D gene: TRBD1